The source of this T cell receptor (beta chain) is a study of T-cell memory formation after mild COVID-19. Broader study findings: Some SARS-CoV-2-responding clones were already detected in memory before infection.

As for this clonotype: Its target is not known.

TCRdb reanalysed the 5' RACE reads using MiXCR and keeps one entry per CDR3 protein. The sample yields a few hundred thousand distinct CDR3 sequences, about a fifth seen once. This clonotype was obtained from an adult woman who had mild COVID-19 (a few samples of this study predate the infection). Cell type and time point are not known. The specimen sequenced was PBMCs or a T cell subset sorted from them (not recorded which).

The CDR3 spells CASSSSSATDTQYF. The CDR3, as DNA: TGTGCCAGCAGCTCCTCTTCGGCCACAGATACGCAGTATTTT. The rearrangement links TRBV7-2 to TRBJ2-3; D gene uncertain. The CDR3 is 14 residues long. CDR1 is SGHTA, CDR2 FQGNSA, per germline. V dropped 4 bases and J dropped 2 bases, with 10 bases sitting between them.